This TCR beta chain was found in a study of T cells in localized non-small cell lung cancer. Comment on this clone: What it binds is not known.

Study-wide points: Overall survival was longer when the density of T cells in the blood was higher. Paired adjacent lung recovered a median approximately 57 of the top 100 tumor clones. Clonality of T cells reached its maximum in uninvolved adjacent lung, surpassing tumor.

The assay was immunoSEQ multiplex PCR, and TCRdb's table has in-frame clones only and misses some. The sample gives tens of thousands of clones, 81% of which show up once; roughly 4.8% is in the top ten. The CDR3 length is 14 residues. Germline CDR1 GTSNPN, CDR2 SVGIG (reference sequence). V was pared by 0 bases and J by 7 bases, with 13 bases between. This TCR was recovered from a man aged 40-75 years with stage II lung adenocarcinoma. The genes are TRBV30 and TRBJ2-1, with a weak D call TRBD2 (6 bases). Sequencing used PBMCs, obtained before any cancer treatment. CDR3 amino acids: CAWSVAGGSNEQFF. As DNA, the CDR3 is TGTGCCTGGAGTGTAGCGGGTGGTAGTAATGAGCAGTTCTTC.